This TCR beta chain was identified during a study of blood T cell repertoires in COVID-19. Study summary: Researchers got acute and convalescent COVID-19 samples from the United States, Italy and Spain. The cDNA or gDNA used as material had been derived from T cells, B-cell-depleted T cells, or PBMCs.

Concerning this clone itself: An end of the junction differs from the germline gene, which may be a read error.

Original methodology: Estimation of nucleated cell counts was performed using reference gene primer amplification. Sequenced by immunoSEQ multiplex PCR; TCRdb stores in-frame clones only, minus some. V and J calls and clone size are those listed in that table; D and trimming were worked out from the DNA. The repertoire consists of 100,000 to 120,000 clones, with 88% occurring once and the leading ten covering around 3.2%. The CDR3 covers 15 residues. Germline V gene sequence: CDR1 SGHVS, CDR2 FNYEAQ. The source material was peripheral blood. J is TRBJ2-7 and V is TRBV7-6; 12 bases are a match to TRBD1. This TCR was sampled from a woman aged 50 to 60 with acute or convalescent COVID-19. The CDR3 loop reads CASSSSGTGGPRLDF. The CDR3 DNA follows: TGTGCCAGCAGCTCCTCCGGGACAGGGGGCCCTCGTCTGGACTTC.